Listed below are T cell receptor beta chains from one sample, sequenced in a study of shared clonotypes between healthy human individuals. Produced via immunoSEQ multiplex PCR; TCRdb's table is partial and in-frame only. The sample records some 740,000 clones, approximately 92% being singletons. Sequencing used naive CD8+ T cells sorted from blood. The origin of the receptors is a man aged 25 to 40 in good health. Each CDR3 is given without its conserved first and last residue.

>12|TRBV5-1
ASSEGKRGYEQY
>11|TRBV7-6
ASSLGTTYEQY
>10|TRBV7-9
ASQGAQETQY
>13|TRBV2
ASSDPGQGTGELF
>12|TRBV5-5
ASSLETNYYEQY
>13|TRBV2
ASSGLTETNYGYT
>11|TRBV27
ASRRGGGGGYT
>14|TRBV28
ASRVSMGRFNQPQH
>14|TRBV18
ASSPGTSGRLGELF
>12|TRBV27
ASSWDSLNTEAF
>15|TRBV10-3
ATTTKFEGRVTGELF
>13|TRBV6-4
ASRRVADMNTEAF
>12|TRBV9
ASSVGDLRYEQY
>18|TRBV4-1
ASSPDDFSTREGSYNEQF
>11|TRBV27
ASSFGGSYEQY
>12|TRBV5-5
ASSFPDSYNEQF
>14|TRBV5-5
ASSDFQARRNQPQH
>12|TRBV29-1
SVEGWGAVDTQY
>12|TRBV11-2
ASSSMGQTWEQY
>15|TRBV14
ASSRRGLAEYYNEQF
>10|TRBV19
ASSGLSQPQH
>13|TRBV4-1
ASSQADRDSYEQY
>14|TRBV27
ASSPYQGLSNQPQH